These 28 T cell receptor beta chains share one sample of origin, sequenced in a study of shared clonotypes between healthy human individuals. Only in-frame clones appear in the TCRdb table, and some are missing; sequencing was by immunoSEQ multiplex PCR. The repertoire holds approximately 2,300,000 clones, with 92% as singletons. Sequenced material: naive CD4+ T cells from PBMCs. Noted subset: CD45RA+ positively selected. Receptors originate from a man aged 18 to 30 in good health. Some clones in this sample may be carry-over from other donors' samples.

V gene TRBV28 combines with J gene TRBJ1-1; 10 bases fit TRBD1. Germline CDR1 MDHEN, CDR2 SYDVKM. V lost 7 bases and J lost 5; bases outside the gene matches: 10. CDR3 length: 15 residues. CDR3 nucleotides: TGTGCCAGCAAGGGACAGGGGTCTCCTCAGACTGAAGCTTTCTTT. Translated: CASKGQGSPQTEAFF.

V gene TRBV6-1 combines with J gene TRBJ2-7, with D maybe TRBD2 (5 bases). The V gene lost 6 bases and the J gene lost 4 bases, with 13 bases spanning the gap. Looked up from germline, CDR1 is MNHNS and CDR2 is SASEGT. This CDR3 is 13 amino acids long. DNA for the CDR3: TGTGCCAGCAGCGTACTAGAGCCTTACGAGCAGTACTTC. Translated, it gives CASSVLEPYEQYF.

The V and J genes are TRBV15 and TRBJ1-2; perhaps TRBD1 as D (5 bases). Germline V gene data show CDR1 as LNHNV and CDR2 as YYDKDF (reference sequence). V dropped 6 bases and J dropped 8 bases, with 16 bases sitting between them. This CDR3 region has 13 residues. The CDR3 DNA reads as TGTGCCACCAGTCCCTCGGGGGGGTACGGCTACACCTTC. Translated: CATSPSGGYGYTF.

The gene calls are TRBV18 and TRBJ1-2, with 9 bases fitting TRBD1. Trimming took 5 bases from V and 8 from J; bases not matched to a gene: 15. The V gene's germline CDR1 is KGHSH and CDR2 LQKENI. CDR3 length: 16 residues. CDR3 in amino acids: CASSVRTGENAEGYTF. Here the CDR3 DNA reads TGTGCCAGCTCAGTACGGACAGGGGAGAATGCTGAGGGCTACACCTTC.

The chain joins TRBV7-9 to TRBJ2-7, with 7 bases lining up with TRBD2. The V segment lost 4 bases and the J segment 7 bases; nucleotides outside the gene matches: 13. The CDR3 is 15 residues long. Germline V gene sequence: CDR1 SEHNR, CDR2 FQNEAQ (reference sequence). The CDR3 bases are TGTGCCAGCAGCTCAACCGCTGGACTAGTGTCAGAGCAGTACTTC. Protein: CASSSTAGLVSEQYF.

The chain combines TRBV29-1 with TRBJ2-7, with TRBD2 matching 7 bases. The V gene end was trimmed by 3 bases and the J gene end by 0 bases; junction bases not matched to a gene: 5. Germline V lookup: CDR1 SQVTM, CDR2 ANQGSEA. CDR3 length equals 14 residues. CDR3 sequence: CSVEAGVGSYEQYF. CDR3 bases: TGCAGCGTTGAGGCGGGAGTTGGCTCCTACGAGCAGTACTTC.

This chain uses TRBV19 with TRBJ2-2; 7 nucleotides match TRBD1. Trimming at V came to 4 bases and at J to 1 base, leaving 6 bases not matched to a gene. Looked up from germline, CDR1 is LNHDA and CDR2 is SQIVND (reference sequence). The CDR3 consists of 16 residues. As DNA, the CDR3 is TGTGCCAGTAGTACACGCCGGACAGGGAACACCGGGGAGCTGTTTTTT. Amino acids: CASSTRRTGNTGELFF.

The chain carries TRBV18 and TRBJ1-2; the D is unclear. Trimming took 3 bases from V and 9 from J, leaving 17 bases between them. CDR1 is KGHSH, CDR2 LQKENI, per germline. The CDR3 extends over 14 amino acids. The CDR3 DNA sequence: TGTGCCAGCTCACCCACCGGGTCGGCGGATCGCTACACCTTC. Translating gives CASSPTGSADRYTF.

A single count supports this clone. Other DNA sequences from this sample encode an identical CDR3 as well. V gene TRBV28 combines with J gene TRBJ1-1; D may be TRBD1 (6 bases). V lost 5 bases to trimming and J lost 3 bases, with 10 bases between them. Germline CDR1 and CDR2: MDHEN and SYDVKM. The CDR3 runs 13 residues. CDR3 region: CASSRGGDTEAFF. As DNA, the CDR3 is TGTGCCAGCAGTAGGGGGGGGGACACTGAAGCTTTCTTT. Based on the CDR3 plus reference TRBV28 and TRBJ1-1, the full variable domain is DVKVTQSSRYLVKRTGEKVFLECVQDMDHENMFWYRQDPGLGLRLIYFSYDVKMKEKGDIPEGYSVSREKKERFSLILESASTNQTSMYLCASSRGGDTEAFFGQGTRLTVV.

Remarks on this clone: Other DNA sequences of this sample code for an identical CDR3. This chain uses TRBV6-1 with TRBJ2-1, with D unclear. In germline, CDR1 is MNHNS, CDR2 SASEGT. CDR3 size: 15 residues. V was clipped by 3 bases and J by 0 bases, with 9 bases between them. CDR3: CASSDGRSSYNEQFF. CDR3 coding DNA: TGTGCCAGCAGTGACGGACGCAGCTCCTACAATGAGCAGTTCTTC.

The chain links TRBV19 to TRBJ2-7; perhaps TRBD1 as D (6 bases). Germline-derived CDR1 and CDR2 are LNHDA and SQIVND (reference sequence). The CDR3 length is 15 residues. Between the trimmed V and J ends, which lost 0 bases and 2 bases, there was a span of 11 bases. DNA for the CDR3: TGTGCCAGTAGTATAGAGTCAGGGGATGCCTACGAGCAGTACTTC. It encodes CASSIESGDAYEQYF.

J is TRBJ1-4 and V is TRBV12-2; the table calls TRBD1, which could not be checked here. TRBV12-2 has pseudogene status. The CDR3 covers 15 residues. DNA for the CDR3: TGTGCAAGTCGCTTAGCAAACAGCCGGCATGAAAAACTGTTTTTT. This translates into CASRLANSRHEKLFF.

V is TRBV12-5 and J is TRBJ2-5; D possibly corresponds to TRBD2 (5 bases). The ends were cut back, 6 bases at V and 1 base at J, with 9 bases in the middle. This CDR3 is built from 13 residues. Per the germline V gene, CDR1 is LGHNT and CDR2 is FRNRAP. CDR3 DNA sequence: TGTGCTAGTGGCCAGAGCGGCCAAGAGACCCAGTACTTC. As protein: CASGQSGQETQYF.

The genes are TRBV6-5 and TRBJ1-1; the D is unclear. CDR3 length: 13 amino acids. The germline gives CDR1 MNHEY, CDR2 SVGAGI. Trimming took off 6 bases at V and 1 base at J, with 9 bases between the two ends. CDR3 nucleotide sequence: TGTGCCAGCAGCCCACTGGGGAACACTGAAGCTTTCTTT. It is translated as CASSPLGNTEAFF.

The V gene is TRBV5-1, the J gene TRBJ2-5; 8 nucleotides line up with TRBD1. Trimming at V came to 1 base and at J to 5 bases, leaving 4 bases not matched to a gene. Germline V gene sequence: CDR1 SGHRS, CDR2 YFSETQ. CDR3 length: 14 amino acids. CDR3 in DNA: TGCGCCAGCAGCTTGATGACAGGGGATGAGACCCAGTACTTC. Translated: CASSLMTGDETQYF.

A single count supports this clone. The identical CDR3 is also encoded by other nucleotide sequences in the sample. The V and J genes are TRBV6-6 and TRBJ2-5; TRBD1 might be the D (5 bases). CDR1 MNHNY and CDR2 SVGAGI come from the germline V gene (reference sequence). The length of the CDR3 is 14 residues. Deletions cut 0 bases from V and 3 bases from J, with 8 bases between. The DNA of the CDR3 is TGTGCCAGCAGTTACTCGGGCAGGGAAGAGACCCAGTACTTC. Amino acid sequence: CASSYSGREETQYF.

The rearrangement links TRBV18 to TRBJ2-2; 9 nucleotides line up with TRBD1. Germline-derived CDR1 and CDR2 are KGHSH and LQKENI. CDR3 length equals 14 residues. The J segment lost 9 bases and the V segment lost 6 bases, leaving 8 bases of the junction unmatched. For the CDR3, the DNA is TGTGCCAGCTCTGGACAGGGGAGAGACCGGGAGCTGTTTTTT. The encoded protein is CASSGQGRDRELFF.

This rearrangement joins TRBV29-1 to TRBJ2-7; D may match TRBD1 or TRBD2 (5 bases each). Germline-derived CDR1 and CDR2 are SQVTM and ANQGSEA. Trimming shortened V by 3 bases and J by 6 bases, and 15 bases separated the two germline ends. There are 13 residues in the CDR3. The CDR3 spells CSVDHGKRGEQYF. The CDR3, as DNA: TGCAGCGTTGATCACGGGAAGAGGGGCGAGCAGTACTTC.

V gene TRBV19 combines with J gene TRBJ1-1; D is undetermined. CDR1 and CDR2 (germline): LNHDA, SQIVND (reference sequence). The V end was cut by 4 bases, the J end by 6 bases, with 6 bases between. The CDR3 extends over 11 amino acids. The CDR3 reads CASSRTSEAFF. The DNA for the CDR3 is TGTGCCAGTAGTAGAACCTCTGAAGCTTTCTTT.

The genes are TRBV30 and TRBJ2-1; no firm D call. CDR1 and CDR2 from the germline V gene are GTSNPN and SVGIG (reference sequence). Trimming left V 4 bases short and J 1 base short, with 11 bases between. CDR3 length equals 14 residues. CDR3 loop: CAWTGPASYNEQFF. The CDR3 bases are TGTGCCTGGACGGGTCCAGCATCCTACAATGAGCAGTTCTTC.

The rearrangement joins TRBV7-9 to TRBJ2-7; 12 positions agree with TRBD2. J gave up 3 bases and V 5 bases, and 8 bases lay outside the gene matches. This CDR3 is 16 amino acids long. Germline-derived CDR1 and CDR2 are SEHNR and FQNEAQ (reference sequence). CDR3 sequence: CASSLFLAGGRYEQYF. The CDR3 nucleotides read TGTGCCAGCAGCCTATTTCTAGCGGGAGGGCGCTACGAGCAGTACTTC.

This clone was seen a single time. The chain combines TRBV7-2 with TRBJ2-1, with D possibly being TRBD2 (5 bases). The germline V gene encodes CDR1 SGHTA and CDR2 FQGNSA. With 1 base removed from V and 4 bases from J, the gap between germline ends came to 11 bases. CDR3 length: 15 residues. The CDR3 here is CTSSLGLASYNEQFF. CDR3 sequence (DNA): TGTACCAGCAGCTTAGGCTTAGCGTCGTACAATGAGCAGTTCTTC.

The chain uses TRBV15 and TRBJ2-1, with D possibly matching TRBD1 (5 bases). Germline values: CDR1 LNHNV, CDR2 YYDKDF (reference sequence). The CDR3 consists of 15 residues. V was clipped by 5 bases and J by 7 bases, with 18 bases between them. The CDR3 spells CATSEGHTTGNEQFF. The DNA for the CDR3 is TGTGCCACCAGCGAAGGACATACCACAGGTAATGAGCAGTTCTTC.

V is TRBV7-9 and J is TRBJ2-5; D not resolved. The end of the DNA is better explained by TRBJ2-7, so the J call may be wrong. Germline V lookup: CDR1 SEHNR, CDR2 FQNEAQ (reference sequence). The CDR3 contains 12 residues. The DNA of the CDR3 is TGTGCCAGCAGCTTGGTGGCCTACGAGCAGTACTTC. This translates into CASSLVAYEQYF.

The chain employs TRBV11-2 and TRBJ2-7; perhaps TRBD2 as D (6 bases). V was clipped by 3 bases and J by 0 bases, with 18 bases between them. The CDR3 is made up of 17 amino acids. CDR1 is SGHAT, CDR2 FQNNGV, per germline. CDR3 in DNA: TGTGCCAGCAGCTTTTCGAGGGGCGCAGCGGGCTCCTACGAGCAGTACTTC. The encoded protein is CASSFSRGAAGSYEQYF.

The J gene is TRBJ2-7, the V gene TRBV27, with D perhaps TRBD1 (6 bases). The CDR3 has 14 residues. Germline-derived CDR1 and CDR2 are MNHEY and SMNVEV (reference sequence). Trimming cost V 4 bases and J 0 bases, with 10 bases left between them. The CDR3 sequence is CASSSTGRSYEQYF. DNA of the CDR3: TGTGCCAGCAGTTCCACAGGGCGCTCCTACGAGCAGTACTTC.

The rearrangement joins TRBV12-5 to TRBJ1-1; possibly TRBD1 for D (5 bases). Trimming left V 7 bases short and J 4 bases short, with 16 bases between. CDR3 length: 14 amino acids. Germline loops: CDR1 LGHNT, CDR2 FRNRAP. The CDR3 DNA follows: TGTGCTAGTGCCAAAACCCGGGGGGGCACTGAAGCTTTCTTT. Translating it yields CASAKTRGGTEAFF. The full variable domain, its missing parts supplied by reference TRBV12-5 and TRBJ1-1, is DARVTQTPRHKVTEMGQEVTMRCQPILGHNTVFWYRQTMMQGLELLAYFRNRAPLDDSGMPKDRFSAEMPDATLATLKIQPSEPRDSAVYFCASAKTRGGTEAFFGQGTRLTVV.

The chain has TRBV27 and TRBJ1-1; no clear D. Per the germline V gene, CDR1 is MNHEY and CDR2 is SMNVEV (reference sequence). The CDR3 runs 13 residues. V lost 8 bases, J lost 2 bases, and 12 bases lay in between. CDR3 amino acids: CASRPQDNTEAFF. In DNA, the CDR3 is TGTGCCAGCCGTCCCCAGGACAACACTGAAGCTTTCTTT.